A selection of T cell receptor beta chains follows, all from one sample in a study of T-cell reconstitution after alpha-beta-depleted transplantation in children. MiXCR, run by TCRdb on the PCR reads, gives a single entry per CDR3 protein. The sample shows around 700,000 distinct CDR3 sequences, under 15% of them seen only once. Here the sequenced sample was PBMCs, taken before TCRalphabeta/CD19-depleted stem cell transplant. Source of these receptors: a girl between 2 and 10 years old with congenital amegakaryocytic thrombocytopenia, due to receive a stem cell transplant. CDR3s include the opening cysteine and the closing phenylalanine or tryptophan. The D gene is left open where the match is weak. Clone size, where shown, is once, few, many, or a class for clones that have expanded.

>TRBV10-3|TRBD2|-|TRBJ2-3
CAIRLAGYTDTQYF
TGTGCCATCAGGCTAGCGGGATACACAGATACGCAGTATTTT
>TRBV20-1|-|many|TRBJ1-2
CSARARAGYGYTF
TGCAGTGCTAGAGCGCGTGCCGGGTATGGCTACACCTTC
>TRBV12-3/TRBV12-4|TRBD2|few|TRBJ2-7
CASSLRESIYEQYF
TGTGCCAGCAGTTTGCGGGAGTCAATCTACGAGCAGTACTTC
>TRBV11-1|TRBD2|-|TRBJ2-1
CASSLVEWGSGLDNEQFF
TGTGCCAGCAGCTTAGTTGAGTGGGGTAGCGGGTTGGACAATGAGCAGTTCTTC
>TRBV15|-|few|TRBJ1-2
CATSRGLAGANYGYTF
TGTGCCACCAGCAGAGGATTGGCGGGCGCTAACTATGGCTACACCTTC
>TRBV7-2|-|many|TRBJ2-5
CASSLKPNQETQYF
TGTGCCAGCAGCTTAAAGCCTAACCAAGAGACCCAGTACTTC
>TRBV12-3/TRBV12-4|-|few|TRBJ2-7
CASSLTAGSYEQYF
TGTGCCAGCAGTTTAACAGCAGGCTCCTACGAGCAGTACTTC
>TRBV5-1|TRBD2|-|TRBJ2-1
CASSSRLAGQPGPGEQFF
TGCGCCAGCAGCTCTCGACTAGCGGGACAACCGGGGCCCGGTGAGCAGTTCTTC
>TRBV20-1|TRBD1|many|TRBJ1-5
CSARDGTGGNQPQHF
TGCAGTGCTAGAGATGGGACAGGGGGCAATCAGCCCCAGCATTTT
>TRBV20-1|-|many|TRBJ2-1
CSARWAGLRYNEQFF
TGCAGTGCTAGATGGGCGGGCCTACGGTACAATGAGCAGTTCTTC
>TRBV4-1|TRBD2|few|TRBJ2-7
CASSQVVGTSAPLSYEQYF
TGCGCCAGCAGCCAAGTTGTCGGGACTAGTGCCCCTCTCTCCTACGAGCAGTACTTC
>TRBV7-9|TRBD2|-|TRBJ2-1
CATPSGRDNEQFF
TGTGCCACCCCTAGCGGGAGGGACAATGAGCAGTTCTTC
>TRBV5-1|TRBD2|few|TRBJ2-3
CASSYSGRAGDTQYF
TGCGCCAGCAGCTATAGCGGGAGGGCGGGAGATACGCAGTATTTT
>TRBV5-1|-|many|TRBJ2-7
CASSLDGSSYEQYF
TGTGCCAGCAGTTTGGACGGAAGCTCCTACGAGCAGTACTTC
>TRBV12-3/TRBV12-4|-|many|TRBJ2-1
CASSPLTSTVEQFF
TGTGCCAGCAGTCCCCTGACTAGTACGGTTGAGCAGTTCTTC
>TRBV6-4|-|few|TRBJ2-1
CASSDGQQGRDEQFF
TGTGCCAGCAGTGACGGTCAACAAGGAAGGGATGAGCAGTTCTTC
>TRBV30|-|-|TRBJ2-5
CAWSVGEETQYF
TGTGCCTGGAGTGTCGGCGAGGAGACCCAGTACTTC
>TRBV12-3/TRBV12-4|-|many|TRBJ2-3
CASSFSDTQYF
TGTGCCAGCAGTTTTTCAGATACGCAGTATTTT
>TRBV29-1|-|-|TRBJ1-4
CSVEDPGGATNEKLFF
TGCAGCGTTGAAGACCCCGGGGGAGCAACTAATGAAAAACTGTTTTTT
>TRBV6-5|-|many|TRBJ2-3
CASSLNGQTDTQYF
TGTGCCAGCAGTTTGAATGGACAGACAGATACGCAGTATTTT
>TRBV11-1|TRBD2|-|TRBJ2-1
CASSPFGTSGYNEQFF
TGTGCCAGCAGCCCGTTCGGGACTAGCGGTTACAATGAGCAGTTCTTC
>TRBV12-3/TRBV12-4|TRBD2|-|TRBJ2-7
CASSGETSGSSYEQYF
TGTGCCAGCAGTGGGGAGACTAGCGGGTCCTCCTACGAGCAGTACTTC
>TRBV5-1|-|-|TRBJ1-2
CASSIRGRRGYPF
TGCGCCAGCAGCATCAGGGGAAGGAGGGGCTACCCCTTC
>TRBV11-1|-|many|TRBJ1-2
CASSLSTNQGYTF
TGTGCCAGCAGCTTATCCACAAATCAAGGCTACACCTTC